This TCR beta chain comes out of a study of early T cells in non-severe SARS-CoV-2 infection. This clonotype was detected only a few times. One entry per CDR3 protein, called by TCRdb with MiXCR from the 5' RACE reads. Here the sample spans roughly 47,000 distinct CDR3 sequences, roughly 6.5% being singletons. Germline V gene lookup returns CDR1 SGHTA and CDR2 FQGNSA. Trimming pared 5 bases from V and 3 bases from J, leaving 14 bases between. This CDR3 has 14 amino acids. The sequences come from whole blood, collected at baseline. The receptor was isolated from an adult who was a healthcare worker with PCR-confirmed SARS-CoV-2 infection or an uninfected control (not recorded which). The gene calls are TRBV7-2 and TRBJ2-7; perhaps TRBD2 as D (6 bases). The CDR3, as DNA: TGTGCCAGCAGCACGGGGGTCACCCTCTACGAGCAGTACTTC. It is translated as CASSTGVTLYEQYF.